What follows describes a single T cell receptor (beta chain). The sample belongs to a study of blood T cell repertoires in COVID-19. On the study more broadly: PBMCs, B-cell-depleted T cells, or T cells were the source of the cDNA or gDNA that made up the material.

The CDR3 totals 17 residues. V dropped 5 bases and J dropped 0 bases, with 19 bases sitting between them. Germline loops: CDR1 SGHVS, CDR2 FQNEAQ. Authors' data handling: The assay estimated nucleated cells by amplifying reference gene primers. Sequenced by immunoSEQ multiplex PCR; TCRdb stores in-frame clones only, minus some. From that table come the V and J calls and clone size; the DNA was used to work out D and trimming. The repertoire holds 48,000 or so clones, over 65% seen once, with 5.5% to 7.5% in the top ten. The specimen was peripheral blood. The chain has TRBV7-8 and TRBJ1-2, with D perhaps matching TRBD1 (5 bases). This clonotype was sampled from a woman aged 60 to 75 with acute or convalescent COVID-19. The CDR3 sequence is CASSSRVWTRTNYGYTF. The CDR3 DNA sequence: TGTGCCAGCAGCAGCCGGGTTTGGACACGAACTAACTATGGCTACACCTTC.